The clone carrying this T cell receptor (beta chain) was observed a few times. Its antigen is still unknown. The sample is drawn from a study of molecular identifiers for immune sequencing clone quantification. Study as a whole: Split five ways in replicates, RNA from about 20,000 or 100,000 naive CD8 cells had four portions sequenced.

TCRdb ran MiXCR on the PCR reads and lists one entry per CDR3 protein. This table holds approximately 550,000 distinct CDR3 sequences, roughly 26% found once. Overall study findings and caveats: Clones above 20 RNA copies held over 97% of effector molecules, under 1% in naive cells.

The CDR3 sequence is 15 residues long. The germline V and J ends were trimmed by 0 bases and 0 bases, with 3 bases remaining between them. CDR1 and CDR2 (germline): MNHEY, SVGAGI. Naive CD8 library inputs spanned about 17,000 to 1,100,000 sorted cells and 10%, 30% or 50% RNA. The authors gated naive CD8 T cells as CD8+CD4-CCR7+CD45RA+ for sorting. Material: naive CD8+ T cells from blood, with Jurkat cell RNA spiked in. Subset: FACS-sorted CD8+CD4-CCR7+CD45RA+ naive T cells. This sequence originates from a human donor in good health. Some libraries in this study had Jurkat cell RNA spiked in. The chain has TRBV6-5 and TRBJ2-6; D not certain. Here the CDR3 reads CASSYSSSGANVLTF. As DNA, the CDR3 is TGTGCCAGCAGTTACTCCAGCTCTGGGGCCAACGTCCTGACTTTC.